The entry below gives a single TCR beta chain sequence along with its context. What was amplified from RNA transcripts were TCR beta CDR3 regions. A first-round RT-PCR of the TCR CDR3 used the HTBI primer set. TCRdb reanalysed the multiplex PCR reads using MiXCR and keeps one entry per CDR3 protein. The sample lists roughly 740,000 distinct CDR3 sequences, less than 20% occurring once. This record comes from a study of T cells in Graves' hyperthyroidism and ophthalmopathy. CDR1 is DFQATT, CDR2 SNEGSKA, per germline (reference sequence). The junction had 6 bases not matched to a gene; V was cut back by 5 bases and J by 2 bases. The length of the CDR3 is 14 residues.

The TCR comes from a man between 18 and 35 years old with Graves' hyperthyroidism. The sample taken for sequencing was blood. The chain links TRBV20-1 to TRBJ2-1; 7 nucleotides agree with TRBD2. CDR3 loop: CSASAGMAYNEQFF. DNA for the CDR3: TGCAGTGCTTCAGCGGGAATGGCCTACAATGAGCAGTTCTTC.